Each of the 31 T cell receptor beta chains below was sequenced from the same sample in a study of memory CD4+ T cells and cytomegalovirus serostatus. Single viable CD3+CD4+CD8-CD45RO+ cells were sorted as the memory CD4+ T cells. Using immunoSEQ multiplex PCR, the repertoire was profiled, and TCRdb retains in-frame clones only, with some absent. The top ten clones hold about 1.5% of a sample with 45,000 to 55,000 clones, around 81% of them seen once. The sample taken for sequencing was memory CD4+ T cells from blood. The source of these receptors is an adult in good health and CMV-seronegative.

CDR3 region: CAWAHRDNYNSPLHF. For the CDR3, the DNA is TGTGCCTGGGCCCACCGGGACAACTATAATTCACCCCTCCACTTT. The chain carries TRBV30 and TRBJ1-6, with a possible D match to TRBD1 (6 bases). V lost 5 bases and J lost 3, with 14 bases in between. The CDR3 has 15 amino acids. Germline V gene lookup returns CDR1 GTSNPN and CDR2 SVGIG (reference sequence).

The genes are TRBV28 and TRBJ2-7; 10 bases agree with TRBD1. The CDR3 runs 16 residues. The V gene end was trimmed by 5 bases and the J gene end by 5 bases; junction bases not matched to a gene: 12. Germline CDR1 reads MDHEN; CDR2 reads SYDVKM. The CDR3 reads CASSPSRTGGIDEQYF. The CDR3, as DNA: TGTGCCAGCAGTCCCTCGCGGACAGGGGGAATCGACGAGCAGTACTTC.

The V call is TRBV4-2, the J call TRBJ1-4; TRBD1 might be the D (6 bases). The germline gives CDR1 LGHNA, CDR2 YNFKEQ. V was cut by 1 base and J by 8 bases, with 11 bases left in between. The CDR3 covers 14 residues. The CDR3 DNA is TGTGCCAGCAGCCAAGGTGGGGGCCAGGAAAAACTGTTTTTT. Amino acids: CASSQGGGQEKLFF.

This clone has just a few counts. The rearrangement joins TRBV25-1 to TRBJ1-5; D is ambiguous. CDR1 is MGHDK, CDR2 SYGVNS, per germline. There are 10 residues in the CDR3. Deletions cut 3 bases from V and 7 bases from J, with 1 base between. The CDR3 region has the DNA TGTGCCAGCAGTGACCAGCCCCAGCATTTT. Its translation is CASSDQPQHF.

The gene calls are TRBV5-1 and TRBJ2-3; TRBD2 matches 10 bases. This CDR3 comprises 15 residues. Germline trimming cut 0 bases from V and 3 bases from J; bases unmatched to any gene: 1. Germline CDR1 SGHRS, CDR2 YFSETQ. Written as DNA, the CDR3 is TGCGCCAGCAGCTTGGTGACTAGCGGGACAGATACGCAGTATTTT. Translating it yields CASSLVTSGTDTQYF.

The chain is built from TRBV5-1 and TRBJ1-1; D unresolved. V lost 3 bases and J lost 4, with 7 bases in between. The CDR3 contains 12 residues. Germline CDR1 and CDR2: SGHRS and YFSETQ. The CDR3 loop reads CASSSHGTEAFF. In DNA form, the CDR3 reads TGCGCCAGCAGCTCCCACGGCACTGAAGCTTTCTTT.

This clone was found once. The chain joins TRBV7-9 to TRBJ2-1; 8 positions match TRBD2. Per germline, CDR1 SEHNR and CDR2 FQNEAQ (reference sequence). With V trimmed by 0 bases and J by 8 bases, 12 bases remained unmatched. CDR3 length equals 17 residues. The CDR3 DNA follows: TGTGCCAGCAGCTTAGCGGGGCTTGCTAGCGGGTGGGATGAGCAGTTCTTC. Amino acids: CASSLAGLASGWDEQFF.

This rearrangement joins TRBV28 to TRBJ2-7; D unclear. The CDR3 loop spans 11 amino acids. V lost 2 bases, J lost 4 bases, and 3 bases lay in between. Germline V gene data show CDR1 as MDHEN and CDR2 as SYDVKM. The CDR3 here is CASSLGYEQYF. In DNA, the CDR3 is TGTGCCAGCAGTTTAGGGTACGAGCAGTACTTC. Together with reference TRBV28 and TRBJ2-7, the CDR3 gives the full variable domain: DVKVTQSSRYLVKRTGEKVFLECVQDMDHENMFWYRQDPGLGLRLIYFSYDVKMKEKGDIPEGYSVSREKKERFSLILESASTNQTSMYLCASSLGYEQYFGPGTRLTVT.

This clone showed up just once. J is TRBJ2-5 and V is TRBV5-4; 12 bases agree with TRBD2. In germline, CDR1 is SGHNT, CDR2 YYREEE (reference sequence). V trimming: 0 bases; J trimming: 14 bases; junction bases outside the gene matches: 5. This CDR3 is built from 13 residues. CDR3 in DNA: TGTGCCAGCAGCTTGGGGACTAGCGGGGCCTTCTACTTC. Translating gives CASSLGTSGAFYF.

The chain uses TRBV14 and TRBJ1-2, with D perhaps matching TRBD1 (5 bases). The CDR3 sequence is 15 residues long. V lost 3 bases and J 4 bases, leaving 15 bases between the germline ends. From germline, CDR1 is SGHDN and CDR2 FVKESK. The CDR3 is CASSHENRGFYGYTF. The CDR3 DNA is TGTGCCAGCAGCCATGAAAATCGGGGGTTCTATGGCTACACCTTC.

CDR3 nucleotide sequence: TGCGCCAGCAGCCCGGGAGGGGTTCTCACAGATACGCAGTATTTT. The encoded protein is CASSPGGVLTDTQYF. The chain is built from TRBV4-1 and TRBJ2-3; 8 bases agree with TRBD2. The CDR3 length is 15 residues. V shed 4 bases, J shed 2 bases, and the junction held 5 bases outside the gene matches. Germline V gene data show CDR1 as MGHRA and CDR2 as YSYEKL.

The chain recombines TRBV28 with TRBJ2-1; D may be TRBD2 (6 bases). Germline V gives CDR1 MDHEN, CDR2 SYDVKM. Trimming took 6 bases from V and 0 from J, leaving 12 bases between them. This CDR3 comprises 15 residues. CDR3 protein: CASREGANSYNEQFF. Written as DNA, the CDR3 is TGTGCCAGCAGGGAGGGTGCTAACTCCTACAATGAGCAGTTCTTC.

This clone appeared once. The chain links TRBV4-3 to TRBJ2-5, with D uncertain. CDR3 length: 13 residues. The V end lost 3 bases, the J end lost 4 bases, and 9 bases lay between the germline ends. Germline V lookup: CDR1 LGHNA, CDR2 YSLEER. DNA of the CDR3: TGCGCCAGCAGCCACGAATTTGTAGAGACCCAGTACTTC. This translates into CASSHEFVETQYF.

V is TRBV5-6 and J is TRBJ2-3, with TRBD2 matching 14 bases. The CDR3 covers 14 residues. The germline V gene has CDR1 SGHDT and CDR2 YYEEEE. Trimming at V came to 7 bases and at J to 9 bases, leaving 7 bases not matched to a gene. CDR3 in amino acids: CASGFGTSGGTQYF. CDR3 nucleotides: TGTGCCAGCGGGTTTGGGACTAGCGGGGGAACGCAGTATTTT.

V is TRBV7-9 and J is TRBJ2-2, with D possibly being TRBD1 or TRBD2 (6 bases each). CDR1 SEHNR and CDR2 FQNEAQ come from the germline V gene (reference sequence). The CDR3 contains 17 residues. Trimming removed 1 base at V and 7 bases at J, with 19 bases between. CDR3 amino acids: CASSLGDGGFPSGELFF. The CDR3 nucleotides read TGTGCCAGCAGCTTAGGAGACGGGGGCTTCCCAAGCGGGGAGCTGTTTTTT.

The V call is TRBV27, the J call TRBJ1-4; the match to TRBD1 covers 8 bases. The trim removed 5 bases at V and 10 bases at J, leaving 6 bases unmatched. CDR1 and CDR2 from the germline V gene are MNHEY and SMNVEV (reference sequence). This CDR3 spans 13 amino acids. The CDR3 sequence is CASSPDREVKLFF. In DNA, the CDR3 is TGTGCCAGCAGTCCGGACAGGGAAGTAAAACTGTTTTTT.

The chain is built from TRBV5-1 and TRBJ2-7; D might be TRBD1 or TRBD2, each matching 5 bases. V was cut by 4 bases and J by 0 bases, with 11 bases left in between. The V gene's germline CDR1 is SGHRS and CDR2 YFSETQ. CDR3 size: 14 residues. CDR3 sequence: CASSRDGSSYEQYF. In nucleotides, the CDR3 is TGCGCCAGCAGCCGGGACGGAAGCTCCTACGAGCAGTACTTC.

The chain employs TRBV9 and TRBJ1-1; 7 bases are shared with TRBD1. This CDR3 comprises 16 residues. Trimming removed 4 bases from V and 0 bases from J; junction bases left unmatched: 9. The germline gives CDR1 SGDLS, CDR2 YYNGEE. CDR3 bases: TGTGCCAGCAGCCCCCGGACAGGCTCCATGAACACTGAAGCTTTCTTT. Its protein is CASSPRTGSMNTEAFF.

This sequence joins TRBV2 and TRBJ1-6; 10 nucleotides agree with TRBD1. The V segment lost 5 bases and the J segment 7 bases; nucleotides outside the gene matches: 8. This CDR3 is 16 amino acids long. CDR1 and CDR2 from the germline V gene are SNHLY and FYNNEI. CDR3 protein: CASSYPGQGPNSPLHF. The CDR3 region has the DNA TGTGCCAGCAGTTATCCGGGACAGGGGCCCAATTCACCCCTCCACTTT.

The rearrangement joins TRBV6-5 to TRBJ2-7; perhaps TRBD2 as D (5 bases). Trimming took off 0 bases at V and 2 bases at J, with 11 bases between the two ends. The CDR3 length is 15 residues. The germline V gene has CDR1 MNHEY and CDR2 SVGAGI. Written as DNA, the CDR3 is TGTGCCAGCAGTTACTCGGGGAGTCCTACCTACGAGCAGTACTTC. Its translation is CASSYSGSPTYEQYF.

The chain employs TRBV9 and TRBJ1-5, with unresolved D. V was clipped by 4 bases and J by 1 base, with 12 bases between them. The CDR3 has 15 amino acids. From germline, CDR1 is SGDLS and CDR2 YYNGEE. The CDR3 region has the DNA TGTGCCAGCAGCCCAATGGCGGGGAGCAATCAGCCCCAGCATTTT. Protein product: CASSPMAGSNQPQHF.

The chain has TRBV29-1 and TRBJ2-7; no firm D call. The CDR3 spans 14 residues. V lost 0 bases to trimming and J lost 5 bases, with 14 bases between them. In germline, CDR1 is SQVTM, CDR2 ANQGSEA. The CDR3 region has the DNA TGCAGCGTTGAAGAGGGGTTTTTAGGTCACGAGCAGTACTTC. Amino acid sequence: CSVEEGFLGHEQYF.

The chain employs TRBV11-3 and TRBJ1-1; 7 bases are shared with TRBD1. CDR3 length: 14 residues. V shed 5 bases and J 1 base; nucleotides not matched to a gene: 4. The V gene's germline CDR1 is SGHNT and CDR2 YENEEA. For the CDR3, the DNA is TGTGCCAGCAGCCGGACAGGCCAGAACACTGAAGCTTTCTTT. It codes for CASSRTGQNTEAFF.

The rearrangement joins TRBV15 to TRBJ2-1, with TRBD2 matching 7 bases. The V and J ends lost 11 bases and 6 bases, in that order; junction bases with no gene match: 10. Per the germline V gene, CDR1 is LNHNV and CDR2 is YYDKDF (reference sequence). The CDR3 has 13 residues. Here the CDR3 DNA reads TGTGCCTGCGGGGGACCCTCCGGCAATGAGCAGTTCTTC. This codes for CACGGPSGNEQFF.

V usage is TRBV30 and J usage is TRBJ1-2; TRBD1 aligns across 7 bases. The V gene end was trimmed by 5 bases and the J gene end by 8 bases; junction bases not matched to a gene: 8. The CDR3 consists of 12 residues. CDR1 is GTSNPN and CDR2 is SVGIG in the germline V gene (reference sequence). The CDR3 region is CAWSPGQFGYTF. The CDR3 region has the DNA TGTGCCTGGTCTCCGGGACAGTTCGGCTACACCTTC. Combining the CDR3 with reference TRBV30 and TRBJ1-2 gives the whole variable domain SQTIHQWPATLVQPVGSPLSLECTVEGTSNPNLYWYRQAAGRGLQLLFYSVGIGQISSEVPQNLSASRPQDRQFILSSKKLLLSDSGFYLCAWSPGQFGYTFGSGTRLTVV.

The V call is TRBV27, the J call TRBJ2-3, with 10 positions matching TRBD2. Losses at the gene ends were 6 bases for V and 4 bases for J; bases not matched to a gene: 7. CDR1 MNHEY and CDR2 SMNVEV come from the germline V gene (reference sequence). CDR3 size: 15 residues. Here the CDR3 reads CASRVAGGRADTQYF. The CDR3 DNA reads TGTGCCAGCAGGGTAGCGGGAGGTAGGGCAGATACGCAGTATTTT.

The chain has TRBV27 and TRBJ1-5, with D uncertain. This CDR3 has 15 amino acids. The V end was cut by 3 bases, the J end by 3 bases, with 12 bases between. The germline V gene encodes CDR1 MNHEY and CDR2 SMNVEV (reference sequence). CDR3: CASSLGGSFNQPQHF. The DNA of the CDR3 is TGTGCCAGCAGTTTGGGAGGGTCCTTCAATCAGCCCCAGCATTTT.

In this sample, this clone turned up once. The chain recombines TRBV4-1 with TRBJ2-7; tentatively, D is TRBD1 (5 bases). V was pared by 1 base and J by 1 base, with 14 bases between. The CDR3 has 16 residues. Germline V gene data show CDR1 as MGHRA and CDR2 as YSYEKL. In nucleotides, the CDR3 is TGCGCCAGCAGCCAAGCGTTCAGGGTGGGGTCCTACGAGCAGTACTTC. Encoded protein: CASSQAFRVGSYEQYF.

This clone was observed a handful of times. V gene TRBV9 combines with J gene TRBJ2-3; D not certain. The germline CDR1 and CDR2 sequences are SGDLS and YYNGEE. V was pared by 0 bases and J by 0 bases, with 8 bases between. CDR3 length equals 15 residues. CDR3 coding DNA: TGTGCCAGCAGCGTAGTGAGCGCTAGCACAGATACGCAGTATTTT. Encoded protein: CASSVVSASTDTQYF.

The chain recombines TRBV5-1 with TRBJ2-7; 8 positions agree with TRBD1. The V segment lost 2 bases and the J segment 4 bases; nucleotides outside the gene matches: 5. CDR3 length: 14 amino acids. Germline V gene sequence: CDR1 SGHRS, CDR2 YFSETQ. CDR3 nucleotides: TGCGCCAGCAGCTTCGACGGACAGGGATACGAGCAGTACTTC. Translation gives CASSFDGQGYEQYF.

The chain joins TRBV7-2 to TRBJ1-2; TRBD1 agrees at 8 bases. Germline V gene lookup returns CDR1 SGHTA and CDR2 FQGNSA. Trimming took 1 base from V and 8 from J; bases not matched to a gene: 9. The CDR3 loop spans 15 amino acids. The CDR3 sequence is CASSLETTGVGGYTF. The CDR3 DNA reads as TGTGCCAGCAGCTTAGAAACGACAGGGGTAGGGGGCTACACCTTC.